A selection of T cell receptor beta chains follows, all from one sample in a study of blood T cell repertoires in COVID-19. The repertoire was sequenced with immunoSEQ multiplex PCR; TCRdb's copy has only in-frame clones and lacks some. The top ten clones hold 1.5% to 2% of a sample with about 310,000 clones, 85% of them seen once. Sample: PBMCs or T cells enriched from blood (not recorded which). The source is a woman aged 30 to 39 who had been exposed to COVID-19. Each CDR3 is given with its conserved first and last residue. The D gene is left open where the match is weak. Expanded clones are given a class, and other clones once, few, many or no size at all.

V	J	length	D	size	CDR3	DNA
TRBV2	TRBJ1-4	12	TRBD1	.	CASTGGGGKLFF	TGTGCCAGCACAGGGGGCGGAGGAAAACTGTTTTTT
TRBV19	TRBJ2-6	18	TRBD1	.	CASSTRTGGASGANVLTF	TGTGCCAGTAGTACTCGGACAGGGGGGGCCTCTGGGGCCAACGTCCTGACTTTC
TRBV4-3	TRBJ2-3	15	TRBD1	once	CASSQGQGITDTQYF	TGCGCCAGCAGCCAAGGACAGGGTATCACAGATACGCAGTATTTT
TRBV24-1	TRBJ1-5	16	TRBD1	.	CATSDGGTGGNQPQHF	TGTGCCACCAGTGATGGCGGGACAGGGGGGAATCAGCCCCAGCATTTT
TRBV28	TRBJ1-2	14	TRBD1	.	CASSSIDRAYGYTF	TGTGCCAGCAGTTCCATCGACAGGGCCTATGGCTACACCTTC
TRBV2	TRBJ1-4	14	.	.	CASSVRRPFEKLFF	TGTGCCAGCAGTGTTAGGAGACCGTTTGAAAAACTGTTTTTT
TRBV19	TRBJ2-1	18	TRBD2	.	CASSIPSSGRAIPNEQFF	TGTGCCAGTAGTATCCCTTCTAGCGGGAGGGCCATTCCTAATGAGCAGTTCTTC
TRBV29-1	TRBJ1-2	16	.	.	CSATNTLGGVNYGYTF	TGCAGCGCCACAAACACGCTAGGAGGGGTTAACTATGGCTACACCTTC
TRBV6-5	TRBJ2-2	14	.	.	CASIGGYNTGELFF	TGTGCCAGCATCGGGGGTTACAACACCGGGGAGCTGTTTTTT
TRBV21-1	TRBJ2-1	15	.	.	CASSKEVAGGYEQFF	TGTGCCAGCAGCAAAGAGGTAGCGGGAGGGTATGAGCAGTTCTTC
TRBV5-1	TRBJ2-3	15	.	.	CASKPLLSRTDTQYF	TGCGCCAGCAAGCCATTGCTTAGTCGCACAGATACGCAGTATTTT
TRBV9	TRBJ1-2	14	.	.	CASSPQEGRYGYTF	TGTGCCAGCAGCCCACAGGAGGGTCGATATGGCTACACCTTC
TRBV7-9	TRBJ2-3	16	TRBD2	few	CASRILGGGSTDTQYF	TGTGCCAGCAGAATTCTCGGCGGGGGGAGCACAGATACGCAGTATTTT
TRBV5-1	TRBJ1-6	13	.	.	CASTSSYNSPLHF	TGCGCCAGCACCAGCTCCTATAATTCACCCCTCCACTTT
TRBV6-5	TRBJ2-7	13	.	.	CATRGHSLYEQYF	TGTGCCACCCGAGGGCACAGCCTCTACGAGCAGTACTTC
TRBV20-1	TRBJ2-7	16	TRBD2	many	CSASKSGGHPSYEQYF	TGCAGTGCTAGTAAAAGCGGGGGCCACCCCTCCTACGAGCAGTACTTC
TRBV19	TRBJ1-5	14	.	.	CASSIPGGNQPQHF	TGTGCCAGTAGTATACCCGGGGGGAATCAGCCCCAGCATTTT
TRBV28	TRBJ2-1	11	TRBD1	once	CASSDRGSLFF	TGTGCCAGCAGTGACAGGGGAAGTCTGTTCTTC
TRBV7-9	TRBJ2-2	14	.	.	CASSTHRESGELFF	TGTGCCAGCAGCACCCACAGGGAGAGTGGGGAGCTGTTTTTT
TRBV19	TRBJ2-7	11	.	once	CASGNAYEQYF	TGTGCCAGTGGCAACGCCTACGAGCAGTACTTC
TRBV4-2	TRBJ2-3	17	TRBD2	.	CASSQGTLAGGVDTQYF	TGTGCCAGCAGCCAGGGAACACTAGCGGGAGGGGTAGATACGCAGTATTTT
TRBV11-2	TRBJ1-4	13	.	.	CASRREAGEKLFF	TGTGCCAGCAGGAGGGAAGCCGGTGAAAAACTGTTTTTT
TRBV6-5	TRBJ1-5	14	TRBD1	few	CASSDHRGHQPQHF	TGTGCCAGCAGCGACCACAGGGGCCATCAGCCCCAGCATTTT
TRBV9	TRBJ1-2	15	TRBD1	.	CASSVVRDSAYGYTF	TGTGCCAGCAGCGTAGTGAGGGACAGCGCATATGGCTACACCTTC
TRBV7-9	TRBJ2-3	14	.	.	CASSLAQSTDTQYF	TGTGCCAGCAGCTTAGCTCAATCCACAGATACGCAGTATTTT
TRBV9	TRBJ1-4	13	.	.	CASRRTADEKLFF	TGTGCCAGCAGGAGGACAGCTGATGAAAAACTGTTTTTT
TRBV5-8	TRBJ1-2	16	.	.	CASSLDWGRGGYGYTF	TGTGCCAGCAGCTTGGATTGGGGGCGCGGAGGCTATGGCTACACCTTC
TRBV6-5	TRBJ2-2	15	.	.	CASSQLSGDDGELFF	TGTGCCAGTTCTCAACTATCAGGGGACGACGGGGAGCTGTTTTTT
TRBV4-1	TRBJ2-7	15	TRBD2	.	CASSQGTGGSYEQYF	TGCGCCAGCAGCCAAGGGACTGGCGGGAGTTACGAGCAGTACTTC
TRBV12-5	TRBJ2-3	17	TRBD2	once	CASAGDGGGLSTDTQYF	TGTGCTAGTGCCGGTGACGGGGGGGGCCTGAGCACAGATACGCAGTATTTT
TRBV7-2	TRBJ1-5	14	TRBD1	few	CASSSGGRNQPQHF	TGTGCCAGCAGCTCAGGGGGCCGGAATCAGCCCCAGCATTTT
TRBV5-5	TRBJ1-6	15	.	.	CASSLRDTFYSPLHF	TGTGCCAGCAGCCTCCGGGACACTTTCTATTCACCCCTCCACTTT
TRBV5-1	TRBJ1-6	16	TRBD1	.	CASTLTGASYNSPLHF	TGCGCCAGCACCCTAACAGGGGCTTCCTATAATTCACCCCTCCACTTT
TRBV27	TRBJ2-2	16	TRBD2	many	CASRRSRGEITGELFF	TGTGCCAGCAGAAGATCACGGGGGGAAATCACCGGGGAGCTGTTTTTT
TRBV27	TRBJ2-7	15	TRBD2	.	CASSSRLAGDHEQYF	TGTGCCAGCAGTTCAAGACTAGCGGGAGACCACGAGCAGTACTTC
TRBV28	TRBJ1-2	13	.	.	CASSLRQAGGYTF	TGTGCCAGCAGTTTACGGCAGGCGGGAGGCTACACCTTC
TRBV5-6	TRBJ2-5	13	.	.	CASSLGLRETQYF	TGTGCCAGCAGCTTGGGGCTGCGGGAGACCCAGTACTTC
TRBV5-1	TRBJ1-2	15	.	few	CASSSGRVSNSSYTF	TGCGCCAGCAGCTCGGGCAGGGTTTCAAATAGCAGCTACACCTTC
TRBV12-3/TRBV12-4	TRBJ2-2	12	.	.	CASRSQAPELFF	TGTGCCAGCAGGTCACAGGCCCCGGAGCTGTTTTTT
TRBV6-2/TRBV6-3	TRBJ1-1	15	TRBD1	.	CASSRQGDMNTEAFF	TGTGCCAGCAGCCGACAGGGGGACATGAACACTGAAGCTTTCTTT
TRBV11-2	TRBJ2-7	15	.	few	CASSLGFQGRREQYF	TGTGCCAGCAGCTTAGGTTTTCAGGGTCGTCGGGAGCAGTACTTC